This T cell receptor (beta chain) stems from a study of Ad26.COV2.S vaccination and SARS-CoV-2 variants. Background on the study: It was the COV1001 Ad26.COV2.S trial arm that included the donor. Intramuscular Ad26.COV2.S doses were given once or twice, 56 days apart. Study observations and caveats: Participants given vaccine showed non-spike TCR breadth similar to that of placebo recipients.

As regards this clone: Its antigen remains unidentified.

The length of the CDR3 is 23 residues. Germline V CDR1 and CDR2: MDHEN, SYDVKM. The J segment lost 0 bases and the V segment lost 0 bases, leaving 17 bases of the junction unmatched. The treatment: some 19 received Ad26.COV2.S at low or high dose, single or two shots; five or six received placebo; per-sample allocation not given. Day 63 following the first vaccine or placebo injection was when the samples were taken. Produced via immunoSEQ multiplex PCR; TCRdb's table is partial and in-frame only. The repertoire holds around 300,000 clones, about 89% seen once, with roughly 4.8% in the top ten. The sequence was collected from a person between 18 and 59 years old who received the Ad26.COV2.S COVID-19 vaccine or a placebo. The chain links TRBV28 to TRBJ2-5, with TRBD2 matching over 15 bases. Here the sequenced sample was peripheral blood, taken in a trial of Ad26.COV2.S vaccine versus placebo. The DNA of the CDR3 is TGTGCCAGCAGTTTATGGTACCCACTTTCGGGACTAGCGGGAGGACACTACCAAGAGACCCAGTACTTC. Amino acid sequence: CASSLWYPLSGLAGGHYQETQYF.